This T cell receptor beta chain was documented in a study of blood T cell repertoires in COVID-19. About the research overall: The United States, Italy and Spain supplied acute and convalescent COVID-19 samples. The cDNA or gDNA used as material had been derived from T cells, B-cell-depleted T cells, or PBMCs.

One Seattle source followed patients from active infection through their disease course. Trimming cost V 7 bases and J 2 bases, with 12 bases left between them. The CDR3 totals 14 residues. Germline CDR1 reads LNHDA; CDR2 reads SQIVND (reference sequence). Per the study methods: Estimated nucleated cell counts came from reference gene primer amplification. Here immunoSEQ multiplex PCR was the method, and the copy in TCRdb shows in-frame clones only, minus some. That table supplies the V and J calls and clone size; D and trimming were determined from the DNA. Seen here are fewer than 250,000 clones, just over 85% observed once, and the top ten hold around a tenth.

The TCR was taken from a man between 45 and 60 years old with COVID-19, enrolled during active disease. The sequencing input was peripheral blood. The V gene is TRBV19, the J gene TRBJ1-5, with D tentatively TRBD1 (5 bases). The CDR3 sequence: CASNQGFRNQPQHF. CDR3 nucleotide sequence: TGTGCCAGTAACCAGGGTTTCCGCAATCAGCCCCAGCATTTT.